This T cell receptor (beta chain) was observed in a study of blood T cell repertoires in COVID-19. The overall study: Donors in the United States, Italy and Spain gave samples during acute or convalescent COVID-19. Sources were T cells, B-cell-depleted T cells, or PBMCs; the material itself was cDNA or gDNA.

Per the original methods: Amplification with reference gene primers provided the estimates of nucleated cell counts. Sequencing used immunoSEQ multiplex PCR; TCRdb keeps in-frame clones, though not all of them. V, J and clone size were drawn from that table, and D and trimming were deduced from the DNA. The sample records about 250,000 clones, around 86% being singletons. The germline V gene encodes CDR1 WSHSY and CDR2 SAAADI. V lost 5 bases and J 4 bases, leaving 17 bases between the germline ends. The CDR3 consists of 15 residues. Source material: peripheral blood. This clonotype originated in a young woman with active or convalescent COVID-19. The rearrangement uses TRBV10-2 and TRBJ2-5; tentatively, D is TRBD1 (5 bases). The DNA of the CDR3 is TGCGCCAGCAGTCGGGCAAGCTGGGGCGGAGAGACCCAGTACTTC. This gives the protein CASSRASWGGETQYF.